The subject of this entry is one T cell receptor beta chain. Its antigen is not identified. The CDR3 contains 11 residues. The germline V gene has CDR1 MNHNS and CDR2 SASEGT. The V gene lost 2 bases and the J gene lost 13 bases, with 11 bases spanning the gap. This specimen belongs to a study of Ad26.COV2.S vaccination and SARS-CoV-2 variants. Specified treatment: some 20 received Ad26.COV2.S at low or high dose, single or two shots; several received placebo; per-sample allocation not given. Specimens were obtained on day 63 following the first vaccine or placebo injection. This vaccine is an Ad26 vector that expresses the Wuhan-strain SARS-CoV-2 spike. Here immunoSEQ multiplex PCR was the method, and the copy in TCRdb shows in-frame clones only, minus some. The sample holds 350,000 to 400,000 clones, around nine tenths seen once. The study's findings and limits: The TCR breadth and depth analyses may have produced an underestimate of total T cell responses. Vaccinees showed greater spike-specific TCR breadth than placebo recipients.

The starting material was peripheral blood, obtained in a trial of Ad26.COV2.S vaccine versus placebo. The chain joins TRBV6-1 to TRBJ1-2, with D unresolved. The receptor comes from a person aged 18 to 59 who received the Ad26.COV2.S COVID-19 vaccine or a placebo. The CDR3 DNA reads TGTGCCAGCAGTGAATCGCGCGCGGGCACCTTC. This translates into CASSESRAGTF.